These 32 T cell receptor beta chains were all obtained from the same sample, sequenced in a study of early T cells in non-severe SARS-CoV-2 infection. TCRdb recomputed calls from the 5' RACE reads with MiXCR, one row per CDR3 protein. The table includes about 52,000 distinct CDR3 sequences, about 11% detected once. The sequenced sample consisted of whole blood. Source of these receptors: an adult who was a healthcare worker with PCR-confirmed SARS-CoV-2 infection or an uninfected control (not recorded which).

The chain recombines TRBV6-2 or TRBV6-3 with TRBJ2-3; 7 bases map to TRBD2. After removal of 6 bases from V and 0 bases from J, the junction contained 6 bases not matched to a gene. CDR1 is MNHEY and CDR2 is SVGEGT in the germline V gene. CDR3 length: 15 residues. DNA for the CDR3: TGTGCCAGCAGCATGCGCGGGGGTAGCACAGATACGCAGTATTTT. Amino acid sequence: CASSMRGGSTDTQYF.

This clonotype was observed a few times. This sequence joins TRBV28 and TRBJ2-3, with 7 bases identical to TRBD2. The CDR3 covers 15 residues. In germline, CDR1 is MDHEN, CDR2 SYDVKM. The junction had 7 bases not matched to a gene; V was cut back by 6 bases and J by 1 base. The DNA of the CDR3 is TGTGCCAGCAGCTCGAGCGGGACCCGCACAGATACGCAGTATTTT. As protein: CASSSSGTRTDTQYF. The whole variable domain, filled in from reference TRBV28 and TRBJ2-3, reads DVKVTQSSRYLVKRTGEKVFLECVQDMDHENMFWYRQDPGLGLRLIYFSYDVKMKEKGDIPEGYSVSREKKERFSLILESASTNQTSMYLCASSSSGTRTDTQYFGPGTRLTVL.

The chain is built from TRBV18 and TRBJ2-2; the match to TRBD2 covers 10 bases. The trim removed 0 bases at V and 9 bases at J, leaving 4 bases unmatched. The CDR3 has 15 residues. Germline assignment: CDR1 KGHSH and CDR2 LQKENI. This CDR3 reads CASSPPTSGFRELFF. CDR3 sequence (DNA): TGTGCCAGCTCACCACCGACTAGCGGGTTCCGGGAGCTGTTTTTT.

The chain uses TRBV5-6 and TRBJ2-7; 9 bases agree with TRBD2. V shed 4 bases and J 7 bases; nucleotides not matched to a gene: 15. Germline V gives CDR1 SGHDT, CDR2 YYEEEE. This CDR3 is built from 16 residues. The CDR3 reads CASSIMPSGAIGEQYF. The CDR3 bases are TGTGCCAGCAGCATAATGCCTAGCGGGGCCATCGGGGAGCAGTACTTC.

For this clonotype: This clone may be a read error of a much larger clone one base away. The chain links TRBV10-3 to TRBJ1-5; no clear D gene. Germline CDR1 ENHRY, CDR2 SYGVKD. CDR3 length: 15 amino acids. The CDR3 sequence: CAIRESNGINQPQHF. The CDR3 DNA is TGTGCCATCAGAGAGTCGAACGGGATAAATCAGCCCCAGCATTTT.

Regarding this clonotype: A clone one base away is much larger, so this may be a read error. This CDR3 is missing its conserved last phenylalanine or tryptophan, likely due to a read error. The chain couples TRBV7-3 to TRBJ2-2; the D gene could be TRBD1 or TRBD2 (5 bases each). Trimming left V 5 bases short and J 6 bases short, with 10 bases between. In germline, CDR1 is SGHTA, CDR2 FQGTGA. The CDR3 sequence is 13 residues long. CDR3 residues: CASSTRESGELFS. The CDR3 DNA reads TGTGCCAGCAGCACCAGGGAGTCCGGGGAGCTGTTTTCT.

This clonotype was seen only a few times. This rearrangement joins TRBV2 to TRBJ2-7; D unresolved. V dropped 4 bases and J dropped 5 bases, with 9 bases sitting between them. Germline V gene lookup returns CDR1 SNHLY and CDR2 FYNNEI. There are 12 residues in the CDR3. The CDR3 loop reads CASSGFGHEQYF. In nucleotides, the CDR3 is TGTGCCAGCAGTGGTTTTGGCCACGAGCAGTACTTC.

The CDR3 region has the DNA TGCAGCGTTGGGGACCCCTTGAACACTGAAGCTTTCTTT. Translated, it gives CSVGDPLNTEAFF. This chain links TRBV29-1 with TRBJ1-1; tentative D call: TRBD1 (5 bases). The CDR3 runs to 13 residues. V dropped 4 bases and J dropped 0 bases, with 9 bases sitting between them. Germline V CDR1 and CDR2: SQVTM, ANQGSEA.

At least ten counts were recorded for this clonotype. The chain has TRBV7-9 and TRBJ1-3; D remains unclear. Deletions cut 5 bases from V and 0 bases from J, with 11 bases between. The CDR3 has 15 amino acids. Germline CDR1 SEHNR, CDR2 FQNEAQ (reference sequence). DNA of the CDR3: TGTGCCAGCAGCCCCGAGGCAGTCTCTGGAAACACCATATATTTT. As protein: CASSPEAVSGNTIYF. The full variable domain, with the rest looked up from reference TRBV7-9 and TRBJ1-3, is DTGVSQNPRHKITKRGQNVTFRCDPISEHNRLYWYRQTLGQGPEFLTYFQNEAQLEKSRLLSDRFSAERPKGSFSTLEIQRTEQGDSAMYLCASSPEAVSGNTIYFGEGSWLTVV.

The chain has TRBV5-6 and TRBJ1-3; TRBD1 might be the D (5 bases). V was shortened by 3 bases and J by 2 bases, with 9 bases between the two germline ends. The CDR3 totals 14 residues. Germline CDR1 and CDR2: SGHDT and YYEEEE. CDR3 sequence: CASSWDQAGNTIYF. CDR3 DNA sequence: TGTGCCAGCAGCTGGGACCAAGCTGGAAACACCATATATTTT.

V usage is TRBV5-1 and J usage is TRBJ1-1; D gene unclear. V was cut by 0 bases and J by 0 bases, with 3 bases left in between. Germline V gene sequence: CDR1 SGHRS, CDR2 YFSETQ. This CDR3 comprises 13 residues. The CDR3 sequence is CASSLELNTEAFF. The CDR3 nucleotides read TGCGCCAGCAGCTTGGAGTTGAACACTGAAGCTTTCTTT.

At least ten counts were recorded for this clonotype. V is TRBV20-1 and J is TRBJ2-7; 7 nucleotides line up with TRBD1. Germline V gene data show CDR1 as DFQATT and CDR2 as SNEGSKA (reference sequence). V shed 3 bases and J 2 bases; nucleotides not matched to a gene: 7. The CDR3 has 14 residues. CDR3 region: CSASTGTATYEQYF. The DNA of the CDR3 is TGCAGTGCTAGTACCGGGACAGCTACCTACGAGCAGTACTTC.

This clonotype was seen many times. This chain uses TRBV7-9 with TRBJ1-5; the D is unclear. The CDR3 is 12 residues long. Germline V gives CDR1 SEHNR, CDR2 FQNEAQ (reference sequence). Trimming removed 4 bases from V and 9 bases from J, with 10 bases in between. Here the CDR3 DNA reads TGTGCCAGCAGCTACAGCGAAGGGCCCCAGCATTTT. It encodes CASSYSEGPQHF. Full variable domain (missing parts from reference TRBV7-9 and TRBJ1-5): DTGVSQNPRHKITKRGQNVTFRCDPISEHNRLYWYRQTLGQGPEFLTYFQNEAQLEKSRLLSDRFSAERPKGSFSTLEIQRTEQGDSAMYLCASSYSEGPQHFGDGTRLSIL.

The chain joins TRBV28 to TRBJ2-5, with TRBD1 as a possible D gene (5 bases). Germline CDR1 MDHEN, CDR2 SYDVKM. With 5 bases removed from V and 2 bases from J, the gap between germline ends came to 15 bases. The CDR3 length is 15 residues. This CDR3 reads CASSGVRDRQETQYF. In DNA, the CDR3 is TGTGCCAGCAGTGGGGTCCGAGACAGACAAGAGACCCAGTACTTC.

This clonotype was seen repeatedly, ten times or more. V gene TRBV29-1 combines with J gene TRBJ2-1; D is unresolved. The V end lost 0 bases, the J end lost 3 bases, and 12 bases lay between the germline ends. This CDR3 has 15 amino acids. Germline V gives CDR1 SQVTM, CDR2 ANQGSEA. The CDR3 coding sequence is TGCAGCGTTGAAGAGGGGAAGGTTCTCTACAATGAGCAGTTCTTC. Translation gives CSVEEGKVLYNEQFF.

This clonotype was seen a handful of times. The chain links TRBV6-4 to TRBJ2-3; TRBD2 aligns across 7 bases. This CDR3 has 15 amino acids. The junction had 2 bases not matched to a gene; V was cut back by 2 bases and J by 0 bases. The germline V gene has CDR1 MRHNA and CDR2 SNTAGT. In DNA, the CDR3 is TGTGCCAGCAGTGACATAGCGGGCAGCACAGATACGCAGTATTTT. The encoded protein is CASSDIAGSTDTQYF.

This clonotype was seen only a few times. The V gene is TRBV3-1, the J gene TRBJ2-3; weak D call: TRBD1 (7 bases). Trimming took 3 bases from V and 7 from J, leaving 11 bases between them. Germline-derived CDR1 and CDR2 are LGHDT and YNNKEL (reference sequence). This CDR3 contains 13 residues. CDR3 sequence: CASSQTRGHTQYF. CDR3 coding DNA: TGTGCCAGCAGCCAGACTAGGGGGCATACGCAGTATTTT.

This clonotype was counted many times. The rearrangement uses TRBV2 and TRBJ2-3, with TRBD2 identical over 7 bases. CDR1 is SNHLY, CDR2 FYNNEI, per germline. The V segment lost 3 bases and the J segment 0 bases; nucleotides outside the gene matches: 12. This CDR3 is built from 18 residues. The chain's CDR3 is CASSEERPGLTSTDTQYF. CDR3 in DNA: TGTGCCAGCAGTGAGGAACGTCCGGGACTAACCAGCACAGATACGCAGTATTTT. The variable domain in full, with the rest retrieved from reference TRBV2 and TRBJ2-3, is EPEVTQTPSHQVTQMGQEVILRCVPISNHLYFYWYRQILGQKVEFLVSFYNNEISEKSEIFDDQFSVERPDGSNFTLKIRSTKLEDSAMYFCASSEERPGLTSTDTQYFGPGTRLTVL.

Many counts were recorded for this clonotype. The rearrangement links TRBV6-5 to TRBJ1-3; D might be TRBD1 (6 bases). The CDR3 consists of 15 residues. Looked up from germline, CDR1 is MNHEY and CDR2 is SVGAGI. Trimming stripped 5 bases from V and 0 bases from J, with 11 bases between. For the CDR3, the DNA is TGTGCCAGCAGTAAGGACAGTATCTCTGGAAACACCATATATTTT. This gives the protein CASSKDSISGNTIYF.

There are many counts of this clonotype. V and J are TRBV20-1 and TRBJ2-7, with D hard to call. Looked up from germline, CDR1 is DFQATT and CDR2 is SNEGSKA (reference sequence). The V and J ends lost 5 bases and 1 base respectively, with 9 bases between them. The CDR3 loop spans 12 amino acids. Here the CDR3 DNA reads TGCAGTGCTGCCGGACCGTCCTACGAGCAGTACTTC. It is translated as CSAAGPSYEQYF.

This clonotype has ten or more counts. This chain connects TRBV3-1 to TRBJ1-1, with a weak D call TRBD1 (5 bases). The V gene's germline CDR1 is LGHDT and CDR2 YNNKEL (reference sequence). The CDR3 spans 12 residues. Trimming took off 1 base at V and 11 bases at J, with 11 bases between the two ends. CDR3 sequence: CASSQVSGLAFF. As DNA, the CDR3 is TGTGCCAGCAGCCAAGTTTCAGGGTTGGCTTTCTTT.

This clonotype was seen only a few times. No DNA is shown, since the ends of the CDR3 on it are uncertain; the CDR3 is the one TCRdb lists. The CDR3 is CASSYFAGGTDTRYF. The chain employs TRBV6-2 or TRBV6-3 and TRBJ2-3; the D call TRBD2 from the table was never checked on the DNA. Germline V lookup: CDR1 MNHEY, CDR2 SVGEGT. The CDR3 comprises 15 residues, both ends counted.

This clonotype was counted between two and nine times. J is TRBJ2-1 and V is TRBV7-9; D ambiguous. The V gene's germline CDR1 is SEHNR and CDR2 FQNEAQ (reference sequence). This CDR3 has 11 amino acids. V dropped 5 bases and J dropped 9 bases, with 8 bases sitting between them. CDR3 protein: CASSVVVEQFF. CDR3 in DNA: TGTGCCAGCAGCGTGGTAGTTGAGCAGTTCTTC.

This clonotype showed up just a few times. The chain joins TRBV12-3 or TRBV12-4 to TRBJ1-2; D is ambiguous. V dropped 5 bases and J dropped 5 bases, with 21 bases sitting between them. The CDR3 is 16 residues long. The DNA for the CDR3 is TGTGCCAGCAGTCACCCCTGGTCGACCTCACATTATGGCTACACCTTC. As protein: CASSHPWSTSHYGYTF.

This clonotype was counted at least ten times. The chain combines TRBV20-1 with TRBJ1-2; D is unclear. Between the trimmed V and J ends, which lost 7 bases and 7 bases, there was a span of 13 bases. The CDR3 covers 11 residues. Germline values: CDR1 DFQATT, CDR2 SNEGSKA (reference sequence). CDR3 DNA sequence: TGCAGTGGCCCGGACGGGCCTGGCTACACCTTC. Translation gives CSGPDGPGYTF.

This clonotype was seen repeatedly, ten times or more. The chain uses TRBV7-9 and TRBJ2-7; D remains ambiguous. The V end was cut by 1 base, the J end by 6 bases, with 10 bases between. The CDR3 is 13 residues long. The V gene's germline CDR1 is SEHNR and CDR2 FQNEAQ (reference sequence). CDR3: CASSLVRQSEQYF. DNA of the CDR3: TGTGCCAGCAGCTTAGTCCGGCAGAGCGAGCAGTACTTC.

CDR3 loop: CATSRNRGNSPLHF. The DNA of the CDR3 is TGTGCCACCAGCAGAAACAGGGGGAATTCACCCCTCCACTTT. The chain joins TRBV15 to TRBJ1-6; TRBD1 agrees at 8 bases. Germline CDR1 and CDR2: LNHNV and YYDKDF (reference sequence). J gave up 7 bases and V 2 bases, and 1 base lay outside the gene matches. The CDR3 contains 14 residues.

At least ten counts were recorded for this clonotype. This rearrangement joins TRBV7-9 to TRBJ1-3; 8 bases line up with TRBD1. V shed 5 bases, J shed 9 bases, and the junction held 12 bases outside the gene matches. Germline V lookup: CDR1 SEHNR, CDR2 FQNEAQ (reference sequence). The CDR3 loop spans 15 amino acids. CDR3 bases: TGTGCCAGCAGCACTCGACAGGGGTATGCGGGCACCATATATTTT. Protein product: CASSTRQGYAGTIYF.

This clonotype was found many times. The rearrangement uses TRBV11-2 and TRBJ2-1, with 8 bases lining up with TRBD2. CDR1 and CDR2 (germline): SGHAT, FQNNGV. The CDR3 has 15 amino acids. Unmatched junction bases numbered 8, after V lost 4 bases and J lost 6 bases. The CDR3 sequence: CASSSFGTRGNEQFF. In DNA form, the CDR3 reads TGTGCCAGCAGCTCTTTCGGGACTAGAGGCAATGAGCAGTTCTTC.

This sequence joins TRBV11-2 and TRBJ2-5; tentatively, D is TRBD1 (5 bases). The CDR3 length is 11 residues. Trimming removed 5 bases at V and 7 bases at J, with 8 bases between. Germline V gives CDR1 SGHAT, CDR2 FQNNGV. In DNA form, the CDR3 reads TGTGCCAGCAGCATGCAGGGGACCCAGTACTTC. It yields the protein CASSMQGTQYF.

This clonotype has ten or more counts. V gene TRBV19 combines with J gene TRBJ2-3; 7 nucleotides match TRBD1. CDR1 is LNHDA, CDR2 SQIVND, per germline (reference sequence). J lost 1 base, V lost 3 bases, and 10 bases had no gene match. The CDR3 length is 17 residues. The DNA of the CDR3 is TGTGCCAGTAGTATGGACAGGCCCCTTGCCGGCACAGATACGCAGTATTTT. Residues: CASSMDRPLAGTDTQYF.

In its sample, this clonotype was seen many times. This chain joins TRBV4-3 and TRBJ1-2, with 7 bases that match TRBD1. The junction had 9 bases not matched to a gene; V was cut back by 4 bases and J by 4 bases. Germline lookup yields CDR1 LGHNA and CDR2 YSLEER. The CDR3 spans 15 residues. Here the CDR3 DNA reads TGCGCCAGCAGCCGAGGGACAGCCCAAGCCTATGGCTACACCTTC. Translating it yields CASSRGTAQAYGYTF.